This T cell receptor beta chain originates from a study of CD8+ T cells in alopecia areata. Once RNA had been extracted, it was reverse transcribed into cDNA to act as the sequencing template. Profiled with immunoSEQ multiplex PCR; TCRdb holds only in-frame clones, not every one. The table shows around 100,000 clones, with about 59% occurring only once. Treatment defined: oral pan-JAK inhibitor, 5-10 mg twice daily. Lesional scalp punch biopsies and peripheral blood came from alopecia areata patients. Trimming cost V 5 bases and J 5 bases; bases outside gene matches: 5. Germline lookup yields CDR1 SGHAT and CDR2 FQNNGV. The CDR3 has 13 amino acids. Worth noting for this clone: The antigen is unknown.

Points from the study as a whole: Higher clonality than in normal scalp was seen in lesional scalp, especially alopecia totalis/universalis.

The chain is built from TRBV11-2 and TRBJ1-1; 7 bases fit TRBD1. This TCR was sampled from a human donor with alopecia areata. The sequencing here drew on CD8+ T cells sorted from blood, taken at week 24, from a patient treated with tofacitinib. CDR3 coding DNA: TGTGCCAGCAGCCCAGGGGGAGGGACTGAAGCTTTCTTT. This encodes CASSPGGGTEAFF.